This TCR beta chain appears in the sequencing data of a study of T-cell memory formation after mild COVID-19. The CDR3 has 15 amino acids. Looked up from germline, CDR1 is SGHTA and CDR2 is FQGNSA. V was pared by 2 bases and J by 2 bases, with 12 bases between. The 5'RACE method, run with constant-segment primers, produced TCR alpha and TCR beta cDNA libraries (carrying sample barcodes and UMIs). TCRdb itself ran the 5' RACE reads through MiXCR, one entry per CDR3 protein. The data show tens of thousands of distinct CDR3 sequences, with roughly 25% seen just once and 35% to 50% held by the top ten. This clonotype was seen a few times. The antigen is unknown. Overall study results and limits: Day 15 to 85 contracting clones showed balanced CD4/CD8; day 15 to 37 expanders favored CD4+. Pre-infection memory carried some responding clones, suggesting that cross-reactive memory joined. Of the contracting clones, CD4+ ones lay mainly in CM and EM, and CD8+ ones in EMRA.

The sequenced sample consisted of PBMCs or a T cell subset sorted from them (not recorded which). The genes are TRBV7-2 and TRBJ1-2; TRBD1 is a possible D gene (5 bases). This receptor was identified in a man between 18 and 29 years old who had mild COVID-19 (a few samples of this study predate the infection). Cell type and time point are not known. This CDR3 reads CASSLTPGLNYGYTF. CDR3 in DNA: TGTGCCAGCAGCTTAACGCCGGGGCTGAACTATGGCTACACCTTC.